This TCR beta chain is drawn from a study of T-cell reconstitution after alpha-beta-depleted transplantation in children. As for this clonotype: Its antigen is unidentified.

Preparation of the TCRbeta library used unique molecular identifiers. TCRdb re-analysed the PCR reads in MiXCR, keeping a single row per CDR3 protein. The table has about 980,000 distinct CDR3 sequences, under 30% seen once; the top ten hold around 30%. Study-level results: After transplant, at about two months, alpha-beta T cells were reportedly derived from several hundred expanded graft clones.

Sequencing was performed on PBMCs, mostly from graft donor cells, taken 360 days after TCRalphabeta/CD19-depleted stem cell transplant. The receptor was isolated from a boy younger than two who had a stem cell transplant for SCID, so the T cells may come from the graft donor.

CDR3 sequence reads: CASSELGLGPEAFF. The CDR3 coding sequence is TGTGCCAGCAGTGAGTTAGGCCTGGGACCTGAAGCTTTCTTT. The chain has TRBV2 and TRBJ1-1; possibly TRBD1 for D (5 bases). Germline V gene sequence: CDR1 SNHLY, CDR2 FYNNEI. V was cut by 3 bases and J by 6 bases, with 14 bases left in between. CDR3 length equals 14 residues.